Following are 2 T cell receptor beta chains from one sample sequenced in a study of T-cell memory formation after mild COVID-19. TCRdb reprocessed the 5' RACE reads with MiXCR, giving one entry per CDR3 protein. The table includes 400,000 to 500,000 distinct CDR3 sequences, 20% detected once. Source material: PBMCs or a T cell subset sorted from them (not recorded which). The source of these receptors is an adult woman who had mild COVID-19 (a few samples of this study predate the infection). Cell type and time point are not known.

The chain uses TRBV6-1 and TRBJ2-1, with TRBD2 identical over 7 bases. The germline V gene encodes CDR1 MNHNS and CDR2 SASEGT. CDR3 size: 15 residues. The trim removed 2 bases at V and 6 bases at J, leaving 7 bases unmatched. The CDR3 DNA reads as TGTGCCAGCAGTGAATCGGCTAGCGGACTCAATGAGCAGTTCTTC. Translation gives CASSESASGLNEQFF.

This chain connects TRBV5-6 to TRBJ1-1; D unclear. This CDR3 spans 12 amino acids. Trimming removed 5 bases at V and 2 bases at J, with 7 bases between. The germline CDR1 and CDR2 sequences are SGHDT and YYEEEE. The DNA of the CDR3 is TGTGCCAGCAGTCGTGACAACACTGAAGCTTTCTTT. The encoded protein is CASSRDNTEAFF.